This T cell receptor beta chain was obtained from a study of blood T cell repertoires in COVID-19. Study-level background: Samples taken during acute and convalescent COVID-19 were collected in the United States, Italy and Spain. From T cells, B-cell-depleted T cells, or PBMCs came the material, which was cDNA or gDNA.

The study drew participants aged about 18 to 89 years from 20 to 30 US areas. Original processing methods: Reference gene primer amplification gave nucleated cell count estimates. Produced via immunoSEQ multiplex PCR; TCRdb's table is partial and in-frame only. Clone size and the V and J calls come from that table; the DNA yielded D and trimming. Of about 230,000 clones in the sample, approximately 87% were seen once. The sequence was obtained from a woman aged 45-59 years in a cohort exposed to, infected with or recovered from COVID-19 (not recorded which). Sequencing was done on a sample of PBMCs or T cells enriched from blood (not recorded which).

In nucleotides, the CDR3 is TGTGCCACCAGCAGAGGGGACAGGAGACCCTACGAGCAGTACTTC. Residues: CATSRGDRRPYEQYF. The chain has TRBV15 and TRBJ2-7, with 8 bases fitting TRBD1. CDR3 length: 15 residues. The V and J ends lost 1 base and 2 bases, in that order; junction bases with no gene match: 4. Per the germline V gene, CDR1 is LNHNV and CDR2 is YYDKDF (reference sequence).